The rows below give T cell receptor beta chains drawn from one sample of a study of CD8 T cells in ankylosing spondylitis. One entry per CDR3 protein, called by TCRdb with MiXCR from the 5' RACE reads. The sample has about 300,000 distinct CDR3 sequences; under 14% are singletons. The sequenced material came from blood, either unsorted or a sorted T cell fraction (not recorded which). Receptor source: a female donor with ankylosing spondylitis or in good health (not recorded which). The CDR3 runs from the conserved cysteine through the conserved F or W.

TRBV6-1	CASSSSSPRTDTQYF
TRBV7-2	CASSLGGRGLNEQFF
TRBV20-1	CCARDLEGGISANEQFF
TRBV5-6	CASSTNTANTGELFF
TRBV20-1	CSARGQGAGYGYTF
TRBV7-9	CASSLGQGIGNQPQHF
TRBV3-1	CASSQDRSSAGVIGEQFF
TRBV27	CASSDPRTGWGSDTQYF
TRBV14	CASSQDAGMGTDTQYF
TRBV30	CAWRATGNQPQHF
TRBV10-3	CAISGGNTEAFF
TRBV27	CASSLSAGSSEDTQYF
TRBV20-1	CSAPGGPQVQYF
TRBV5-8	CASSLGKPNTEAFF
TRBV7-2	CASSFNLDEKLFF
TRBV12-3/TRBV12-4	CASSLAAGGRNEQFF
TRBV20-1	CSARDRGRGPEKLFF
TRBV28	CASSFSRRNNSPLHF
TRBV7-9	CASSTIGPQGNEQFF
TRBV10-3	CAIRGLAGGESYF
TRBV6-1	CASRPRTGGWDEQFF
TRBV5-1	CASSWQQMNTEAFF
TRBV5-1	CASSRDPSRSDEQFF
TRBV6-5	CASSFGPYSNQPQHF
TRBV12-3/TRBV12-4	CASSRTALGVNEQFF
TRBV20-1	CSARASRRSYEQYF
TRBV6-2/TRBV6-3	CASSPSRTSGSYEQYF
TRBV25-1	CASRGQPGTDTQYF
TRBV7-2	CASSLFGQLYNEQFF
TRBV11-2	CASSLMSAGVAMPYEQYF
TRBV20-1	CSARLGTKDLMGYTF
TRBV5-1	CASSLRVSISGANVLTF
TRBV7-2	CASTPLGRTYEQYF
TRBV20-1	CSASSAQGNNEQFF
TRBV7-6	CASSEWGSGELFF
TRBV5-1	CASRISGSPYNEQFF
TRBV5-1	CASSLAGTGVAETQYF
TRBV14	CASSQDRGWIQYF
TRBV12-3/TRBV12-4	CASSSFDKIQYF
TRBV20-1	CSARDLDRATYEQYF
TRBV12-3/TRBV12-4	CASSPRQALYNSPLHF
TRBV12-3/TRBV12-4	CASSPRGRTGELFF
TRBV20-1	CSAPASGTGSRETQYF
TRBV30	CASTRTANEQYF
TRBV5-1	CASSLAARHRQGNTEAFF
TRBV5-1	CASHLDSLFNEQFF
TRBV13	CASSLGQGTQETQYF
TRBV29-1	CSVGRQAGGNEQFF
TRBV29-1	CSVRGGTGQPQHF
TRBV27	CASSTSGSRGYTF
TRBV5-1	CASSLEDRVKTTGELFF
TRBV20-1	CSALLREGWNEQFF
TRBV14	CASSQLLTGELFF
TRBV28	CASTPGQGPYEQYF
TRBV4-2	CASSPYGVSGNTIYF
TRBV5-5	CASSRTGAHLLDGYTF